Presented here are 4 T cell receptor beta chains from one specimen sequenced in a study of radiotherapy plus CTLA-4 blockade in lung cancer. Clones were read by immunoSEQ multiplex PCR, and TCRdb kept only the in-frame ones, dropping some. The sample yields approximately 85,000 clones, over 80% seen once. Sequenced material: peripheral blood, taken from a patient treated with radiotherapy plus ipilimumab. The receptors stem from a human donor with non-small cell lung cancer that progressed on radiotherapy plus ipilimumab.

J is TRBJ1-1 and V is TRBV6-4; TRBD1 matches 10 bases. Per germline, CDR1 MRHNA and CDR2 SNTAGT. The length of the CDR3 is 17 residues. V lost 8 bases and J lost 4; bases outside the gene matches: 16. CDR3: CASGSRPTDRGFTEAFF. The DNA of the CDR3 is TGTGCCAGCGGGAGCAGGCCCACGGACAGGGGGTTCACTGAAGCTTTCTTT.

The V gene is TRBV19, the J gene TRBJ2-3; D might be TRBD1 (7 bases). The CDR3 runs 17 residues. V gave up 3 bases and J gave up 2 bases, with 18 bases separating them. The germline V gene encodes CDR1 LNHDA and CDR2 SQIVND (reference sequence). The CDR3 DNA reads TGTGCCAGTAGTATCCAGGGGGGACGGGGGATCACAGATACGCAGTATTTT. It is translated as CASSIQGGRGITDTQYF.

The chain couples TRBV28 to TRBJ2-7; no firm D call. The CDR3 has 14 amino acids. Trimming took 7 bases from V and 0 from J, leaving 13 bases between them. In germline, CDR1 is MDHEN, CDR2 SYDVKM. CDR3: CASNSGPTSYEQYF. CDR3 nucleotide sequence: TGTGCCAGCAATTCCGGACCGACCTCCTACGAGCAGTACTTC.

This clone was counted a few times. The chain is built from TRBV20-1 and TRBJ2-3; D gene uncertain. This CDR3 is 11 amino acids long. Per the germline V gene, CDR1 is DFQATT and CDR2 is SNEGSKA (reference sequence). V lost 6 bases and J 3 bases, leaving 7 bases between the germline ends. CDR3 in amino acids: CSAGPTDTQYF. CDR3 DNA: TGCAGTGCCGGGCCTACAGATACGCAGTATTTT.